This T cell receptor (beta chain) was captured in a study of OX40 agonist ivuxolimab in advanced cancers. As for the study in general: Partial responses occurred in three patients (one hepatocellular carcinoma, two cutaneous melanoma). Study findings and constraints: At 0.1 to 3.0 mg/kg, clonal expansion of CD4+ and CD8+ blood T cells had occurred by week 6. The study found that CD8+ T cells averaged more expanded clones than CD4+.

Note on this clone: What it binds is not known.

There are 16 residues in the CDR3. TCRdb's table, derived via immunoSEQ multiplex PCR, lists solely in-frame clones and lacks some. Of around 83,000 clones listed, about 90% are singletons. The clonotype originates from an adult with an advanced solid tumor such as melanoma, head and neck, liver or kidney cancer. The rearrangement links TRBV21-1 to TRBJ2-1; TRBD2, the table's D call, was not compared with the DNA. TRBV21-1 is shown as a pseudogene. The source material was CD4+ or CD8+ T cells sorted from blood, sampled in a trial of the OX40 agonist ivuxolimab. As DNA, the CDR3 is TGTGCCAGCAGGGTGGTAGGCGGGAGCCTTGACAATGAGCAGTTCTTC. Translation gives CASRVVGGSLDNEQFF.